These T cell receptor beta chains were read from a single sample in a study of blood T cell repertoires in COVID-19. Generated by immunoSEQ multiplex PCR, the TCRdb table keeps only in-frame clones and is missing some. Here the sample spans around 140,000 clones, less than 90% being singletons. Sequenced: peripheral blood. These receptors were obtained from a man aged 30-40 years with COVID-19, enrolled during active disease. Each CDR3 is given with its conserved first and last residue. The order of the fields is J gene, clone size, V gene, D gene, CDR3 DNA, CDR3 protein. The D gene is left open where the match is weak. The size entry is marked missing in some rows and otherwise reads once, few, many or a size class.

j_gene: TRBJ2-1; abundance: .; v_gene: TRBV5-1; d_gene: TRBD2; CDR3nt: TGCGCCAGCAGCAAGCCGGGACTAGAGGTTTACAATGAGCAGTTCTTC; CDR3aa: CASSKPGLEVYNEQFF
j_gene: TRBJ1-6; abundance: .; v_gene: TRBV19; d_gene: TRBD1; CDR3nt: TGTGCCAGTAGTATGGGGACAGGGGGAAATTCACCCCTCCACTTT; CDR3aa: CASSMGTGGNSPLHF
j_gene: TRBJ2-7; abundance: .; v_gene: TRBV9; d_gene: .; CDR3nt: TGTGCCAGCAGCGTAGACAGGTTTGGGGAGCAGTACTTC; CDR3aa: CASSVDRFGEQYF
j_gene: TRBJ2-5; abundance: .; v_gene: TRBV7-2; d_gene: TRBD2; CDR3nt: TGTGCCAGCAGCCTCGGACTAGCCCCGTACCAAGAGACCCAGTACTTC; CDR3aa: CASSLGLAPYQETQYF
j_gene: TRBJ2-5; abundance: .; v_gene: TRBV5-1; d_gene: .; CDR3nt: TGCGCCAGCTCTACTGGATCAGGGGCCTTTTACCAAGAGACCCAGTACTTC; CDR3aa: CASSTGSGAFYQETQYF
j_gene: TRBJ1-5; abundance: .; v_gene: TRBV6-2/TRBV6-3; d_gene: TRBD1; CDR3nt: TGTGCCAGCAGTTACCGACAGGGTACTAGCAATCAGCCCCAGCATTTT; CDR3aa: CASSYRQGTSNQPQHF
j_gene: TRBJ2-3; abundance: .; v_gene: TRBV3-1/TRBV3-2; d_gene: TRBD1; CDR3nt: TGTGCCAGCAGCCGACCCAGGGGGCCCGGAGTTTTCACAGATACGCAGTATTTT; CDR3aa: CASSRPRGPGVFTDTQYF
j_gene: TRBJ2-1; abundance: .; v_gene: TRBV4-1; d_gene: .; CDR3nt: TGCGCCAGCAGCCAAGTCGGGACTCTCAATGAGCAGTTCTTC; CDR3aa: CASSQVGTLNEQFF
j_gene: TRBJ2-7; abundance: .; v_gene: TRBV2; d_gene: TRBD1; CDR3nt: TGTGCCAGCAGCCCGACAGGGGGGAGCTACGAGCAGTACTTC; CDR3aa: CASSPTGGSYEQYF
j_gene: TRBJ1-5; abundance: .; v_gene: TRBV27; d_gene: TRBD1; CDR3nt: TGTGCCAGCAGTTGGACAGGAGGGGGCAATCAGCCCCAGCATTTT; CDR3aa: CASSWTGGGNQPQHF
j_gene: TRBJ2-3; abundance: .; v_gene: TRBV10-1; d_gene: .; CDR3nt: TGCGCCAGCAGTGGAGGGAAGGCCCCCACAGATACGCAGTATTTT; CDR3aa: CASSGGKAPTDTQYF
j_gene: TRBJ1-5; abundance: .; v_gene: TRBV18; d_gene: TRBD1; CDR3nt: TGTGCCAGCTCACCTCAGGGGGCGCGTGGTCAGCCCCAGCATTTT; CDR3aa: CASSPQGARGQPQHF
j_gene: TRBJ1-5; abundance: .; v_gene: TRBV6-5; d_gene: .; CDR3nt: TGTGCCAGCAGTTACGTCGGGAGCAATCAGCCCCAGCATTTT; CDR3aa: CASSYVGSNQPQHF
j_gene: TRBJ1-1; abundance: .; v_gene: TRBV9; d_gene: .; CDR3nt: TGTGCCAGCAGCCCGTTGGCAGGAGGAATGAACACTGAAGCTTTCTTT; CDR3aa: CASSPLAGGMNTEAFF
j_gene: TRBJ2-3; abundance: .; v_gene: TRBV20-1; d_gene: .; CDR3nt: TGCAGTGCTAGTCCGGGAGATACGCAGTATTTT; CDR3aa: CSASPGDTQYF
j_gene: TRBJ2-2; abundance: .; v_gene: TRBV24-1; d_gene: .; CDR3nt: TGTGCCACCAGTGATGAAAGAGCTGGGGAGCTGTTTTTT; CDR3aa: CATSDERAGELFF
j_gene: TRBJ2-7; abundance: .; v_gene: TRBV28; d_gene: TRBD2; CDR3nt: TGTGCCAGCAGTTCAATACTAGCGGGAGAGTACTACGAGCAGTACTTC; CDR3aa: CASSSILAGEYYEQYF
j_gene: TRBJ2-1; abundance: .; v_gene: TRBV5-1; d_gene: TRBD1; CDR3nt: TGCGCCAGCAGCTGGGAAAATGGACAGGGCCTTTTGGATGAGCAGTTCTTC; CDR3aa: CASSWENGQGLLDEQFF
j_gene: TRBJ2-2; abundance: .; v_gene: TRBV7-4; d_gene: .; CDR3nt: TGTGCCAGCAGCTTAGCACTAGTCCCAATGAACACCGGGGAGCTGTTTTTT; CDR3aa: CASSLALVPMNTGELFF
j_gene: TRBJ1-3; abundance: .; v_gene: TRBV6-2/TRBV6-3; d_gene: .; CDR3nt: TGTGCCAGCAGCCCACCGGAGGGAAGGTCTGGAAACACCATATATTTT; CDR3aa: CASSPPEGRSGNTIYF
j_gene: TRBJ1-6; abundance: .; v_gene: TRBV28; d_gene: .; CDR3nt: TGTGCCAGCAGATACGGGACACTTAGCTCCTATAATTCACCCCTCCACTTT; CDR3aa: CASRYGTLSSYNSPLHF
j_gene: TRBJ1-1; abundance: .; v_gene: TRBV7-9; d_gene: TRBD1; CDR3nt: TGTGCCAGCAGCCAAGGGACAGGGCAGACTGAAGCTTTCTTT; CDR3aa: CASSQGTGQTEAFF
j_gene: TRBJ2-2; abundance: .; v_gene: TRBV30; d_gene: TRBD2; CDR3nt: TGTGCCTCGAAAAAACTAGCGAACCTTAACACCGGGGAGCTGTTTTTT; CDR3aa: CASKKLANLNTGELFF
j_gene: TRBJ2-5; abundance: .; v_gene: TRBV3-1/TRBV3-2; d_gene: .; CDR3nt: TGTGCCAGCAGCCCGGACACAGTTGGAGAGACCCAGTACTTC; CDR3aa: CASSPDTVGETQYF
j_gene: TRBJ2-1; abundance: .; v_gene: TRBV19; d_gene: TRBD1; CDR3nt: TGTGCCAGTAGTAGAGACAGGGGGTCCTACAATGAGCAGTTCTTC; CDR3aa: CASSRDRGSYNEQFF
j_gene: TRBJ1-2; abundance: .; v_gene: TRBV30; d_gene: .; CDR3nt: TGTGCCATCTGGCCGGGATATGGCTACACCTTC; CDR3aa: CAIWPGYGYTF
j_gene: TRBJ1-4; abundance: .; v_gene: TRBV28; d_gene: TRBD1; CDR3nt: TGTGCCAGCAGCGAGGGACAGGGGCGGGAAAAACTGTTTTTT; CDR3aa: CASSEGQGREKLFF
j_gene: TRBJ2-1; abundance: .; v_gene: TRBV5-1; d_gene: TRBD2; CDR3nt: TGCGCCAGCACCAGAACTAGCGGGCAGAATAATGAGCAGTTCTTC; CDR3aa: CASTRTSGQNNEQFF
j_gene: TRBJ1-1; abundance: once; v_gene: TRBV2; d_gene: .; CDR3nt: TGTGCCAGCATGGCGGGGACTGAAGCTTTCTTT; CDR3aa: CASMAGTEAFF
j_gene: TRBJ2-7; abundance: .; v_gene: TRBV6-5; d_gene: .; CDR3nt: TGTGCCAGCACCGTAGTCGAGAGTAACGAGCAGTACTTC; CDR3aa: CASTVVESNEQYF
j_gene: TRBJ1-5; abundance: .; v_gene: TRBV12-5; d_gene: TRBD1; CDR3nt: TGTGCTAGTGGGACAGGGAGAGGCCAGCCCCAGCATTTT; CDR3aa: CASGTGRGQPQHF
j_gene: TRBJ1-3; abundance: .; v_gene: TRBV9; d_gene: TRBD1; CDR3nt: TGTGCCAGCAGCGTGATCGGGACAGGGTTTGGAAACACCATATATTTT; CDR3aa: CASSVIGTGFGNTIYF
j_gene: TRBJ2-7; abundance: .; v_gene: TRBV6-5; d_gene: .; CDR3nt: TGTGCCAGCAAGGCGGGGCTCAACTCCTACGAGCAGTACTTC; CDR3aa: CASKAGLNSYEQYF
j_gene: TRBJ2-3; abundance: .; v_gene: TRBV4-2; d_gene: TRBD2; CDR3nt: TGTGCCAGCAGCCCACACCCCGGGACTAGCGGCACAGATACGCAGTATTTT; CDR3aa: CASSPHPGTSGTDTQYF
j_gene: TRBJ1-1; abundance: .; v_gene: TRBV5-6; d_gene: .; CDR3nt: TGTGCCAGCAGCTGGGGTGGGAGTACTGAAGCTTTCTTT; CDR3aa: CASSWGGSTEAFF
j_gene: TRBJ2-1; abundance: .; v_gene: TRBV2; d_gene: TRBD2; CDR3nt: TGTGCCAGCAAAGGACTAGCGGGACGGTTATACAATGAGCAGTTCTTC; CDR3aa: CASKGLAGRLYNEQFF
j_gene: TRBJ2-5; abundance: .; v_gene: TRBV19; d_gene: TRBD2; CDR3nt: TGTGCCAGTAGTATAGACGGGAGGGGAGAGACCCAGTACTTC; CDR3aa: CASSIDGRGETQYF
j_gene: TRBJ2-7; abundance: .; v_gene: TRBV7-8; d_gene: TRBD2; CDR3nt: TGTGCCAGCAGCTTAATCAGCGGGACCCCTAGCTCCTACGAGCAGTACTTC; CDR3aa: CASSLISGTPSSYEQYF
j_gene: TRBJ2-3; abundance: .; v_gene: TRBV24-1; d_gene: TRBD2; CDR3nt: TGTGCCACTTCACCCTTGCTGGGGCGGGGGGACACAGATACGCAGTATTTT; CDR3aa: CATSPLLGRGDTDTQYF
j_gene: TRBJ2-3; abundance: .; v_gene: TRBV5-1; d_gene: .; CDR3nt: TGCGCCAGCAGCTTGGCCCAGGCAGTTCGAGATACGCAGTATTTT; CDR3aa: CASSLAQAVRDTQYF
j_gene: TRBJ1-2; abundance: .; v_gene: TRBV7-8; d_gene: TRBD1; CDR3nt: TGTGCCAGCAGCTTGACAGGGGACTATGGCTACACCTTC; CDR3aa: CASSLTGDYGYTF
j_gene: TRBJ2-5; abundance: .; v_gene: TRBV5-5; d_gene: .; CDR3nt: TGTGCCAGCAGCCGAAACCTTGGACAGTACCAAGAGACCCAGTACTTC; CDR3aa: CASSRNLGQYQETQYF
j_gene: TRBJ2-7; abundance: .; v_gene: TRBV7-2; d_gene: .; CDR3nt: TGTGCCAGCAGCTTTGTAGGGGTCTACGAGCAGTACTTC; CDR3aa: CASSFVGVYEQYF
j_gene: TRBJ2-1; abundance: once; v_gene: TRBV3-1/TRBV3-2; d_gene: TRBD2; CDR3nt: TGTGCCAGCAGCCAGGGGACTAGCGGGAACAATGAGCAGTTCTTC; CDR3aa: CASSQGTSGNNEQFF
j_gene: TRBJ2-1; abundance: .; v_gene: TRBV7-9; d_gene: TRBD2; CDR3nt: TGTGCCAGCAGCTCCCGGAGGGTTAGCGGGAGGCCCCCTAATGAGCAGTTCTTC; CDR3aa: CASSSRRVSGRPPNEQFF
j_gene: TRBJ1-5; abundance: .; v_gene: TRBV15; d_gene: .; CDR3nt: TGTGCCACCAGCAGAGGGGGAGGGTATAGCAATCAGCCCCAGCATTTT; CDR3aa: CATSRGGGYSNQPQHF
j_gene: TRBJ2-5; abundance: few; v_gene: TRBV15; d_gene: .; CDR3nt: TGTGCCACCAGCAGAGGACAGATGGAGACCCAGTACTTC; CDR3aa: CATSRGQMETQYF
j_gene: TRBJ1-2; abundance: once; v_gene: TRBV7-9; d_gene: .; CDR3nt: TGTGCCAGCAGCTTACAGGGAGGGAGCTATGGCTACACCTTC; CDR3aa: CASSLQGGSYGYTF
j_gene: TRBJ2-7; abundance: .; v_gene: TRBV4-1; d_gene: TRBD2; CDR3nt: TGCGCCAGCAGCCAAGGTAGGATGAGCGGGAAGACTTACGAGCAGTACTTC; CDR3aa: CASSQGRMSGKTYEQYF
j_gene: TRBJ2-7; abundance: .; v_gene: TRBV30; d_gene: .; CDR3nt: TGTGCCTGGAGTCCCCTGTACTACGAGCAGTACTTC; CDR3aa: CAWSPLYYEQYF
j_gene: TRBJ2-1; abundance: .; v_gene: TRBV9; d_gene: TRBD2; CDR3nt: TGTGCCAGCAGCGTCGGGGGACTAGCGGGAGCAACGGAGCAGTTCTTC; CDR3aa: CASSVGGLAGATEQFF
j_gene: TRBJ1-4; abundance: .; v_gene: TRBV28; d_gene: .; CDR3nt: TGTGCCAGCAGTTTAAACCGGGGTAATGAAAAACTGTTTTTT; CDR3aa: CASSLNRGNEKLFF
j_gene: TRBJ1-2; abundance: .; v_gene: TRBV21-1; d_gene: .; CDR3nt: TGTGCCAGCAGCAAAAAGTGCCCCGGGACAGCCTATGGCTACACCTTC; CDR3aa: CASSKKCPGTAYGYTF
j_gene: TRBJ2-3; abundance: .; v_gene: TRBV2; d_gene: .; CDR3nt: TGTGCCAGCATGTCTTTGGGGACTAGCACAGATACGCAGTATTTT; CDR3aa: CASMSLGTSTDTQYF
j_gene: TRBJ1-1; abundance: .; v_gene: TRBV19; d_gene: TRBD1; CDR3nt: TGTGCCAGTAGTCCCCAGGGACAGCCCCTGAACACTGAAGCTTTCTTT; CDR3aa: CASSPQGQPLNTEAFF
j_gene: TRBJ1-2; abundance: .; v_gene: TRBV2; d_gene: .; CDR3nt: TGTGCCAGCAGATACGGACAAGCTAACTATGGCTACACCTTC; CDR3aa: CASRYGQANYGYTF
j_gene: TRBJ2-7; abundance: few; v_gene: TRBV6-2/TRBV6-3; d_gene: TRBD2; CDR3nt: TGTGCCAGCAGTTACTCGCGGGAGGGCCACGAGCAGTACTTC; CDR3aa: CASSYSREGHEQYF